This TCR beta chain is drawn from a study of CD8+CD57+ T cells in acquired aplastic anemia. Broader study findings: CD8+CD57+ cells (from patients) displayed lower diversity than the total CD4+ and CD8+ pools did.

Details on this clonotype: Its antigen is not known.

Profiling that covered TCR beta VDJ and CDR3 relied on genomic DNA as its template. TCRdb ran MiXCR on the reads and lists one entry per CDR3 protein. The table records about 20,000 distinct CDR3 sequences, about two fifths of them present only once. The V end was cut by 5 bases, the J end by 4 bases, with 14 bases between. The CDR3 has 13 amino acids. Germline CDR1 DFQATT, CDR2 SNEGSKA (reference sequence). The authors sequenced patients whose flow cytometry had shown CD8+CD57+ cell expansion. The chain recombines TRBV20-1 with TRBJ1-2; D not certain. This sequence was found in a human donor with aplastic anemia. The source material was CD8+CD57+ T cells sorted from PBMCs. Described subset: bead-enriched CD8+CD57+ effector memory T cells from SAA patients. DNA for the CDR3: TGCAGTGCTCCCTCGGCAGGATTCTATGGCTACACCTTC. Translating gives CSAPSAGFYGYTF.